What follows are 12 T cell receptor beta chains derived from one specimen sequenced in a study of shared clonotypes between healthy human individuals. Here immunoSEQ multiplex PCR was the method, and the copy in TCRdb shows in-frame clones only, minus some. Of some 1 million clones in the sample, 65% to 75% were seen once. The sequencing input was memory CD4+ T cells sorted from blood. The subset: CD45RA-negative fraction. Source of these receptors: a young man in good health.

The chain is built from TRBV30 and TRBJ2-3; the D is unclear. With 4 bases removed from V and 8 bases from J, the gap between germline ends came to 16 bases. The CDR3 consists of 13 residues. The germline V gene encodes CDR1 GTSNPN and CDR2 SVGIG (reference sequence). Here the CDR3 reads CAWIPTIVGTQYF. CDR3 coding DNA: TGTGCCTGGATACCCACTATCGTTGGTACGCAGTATTTT. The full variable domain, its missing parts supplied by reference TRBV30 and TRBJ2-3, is SQTIHQWPATLVQPVGSPLSLECTVEGTSNPNLYWYRQAAGRGLQLLFYSVGIGQISSEVPQNLSASRPQDRQFILSSKKLLLSDSGFYLCAWIPTIVGTQYFGPGTRLTVL.

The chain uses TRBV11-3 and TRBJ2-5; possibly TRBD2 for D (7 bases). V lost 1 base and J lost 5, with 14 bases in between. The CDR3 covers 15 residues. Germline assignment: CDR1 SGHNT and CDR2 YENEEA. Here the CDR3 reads CASSLAGGHRETQYF. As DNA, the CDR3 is TGTGCCAGCAGCTTAGCCGGGGGGCACAGGGAGACCCAGTACTTC.

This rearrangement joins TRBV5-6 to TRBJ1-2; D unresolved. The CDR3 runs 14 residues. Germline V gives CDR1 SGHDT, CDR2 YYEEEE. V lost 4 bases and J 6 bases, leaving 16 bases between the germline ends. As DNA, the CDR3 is TGTGCCAGCAGCCCGAAGGGTTTAGGGCATGGCTACACCTTC. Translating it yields CASSPKGLGHGYTF.

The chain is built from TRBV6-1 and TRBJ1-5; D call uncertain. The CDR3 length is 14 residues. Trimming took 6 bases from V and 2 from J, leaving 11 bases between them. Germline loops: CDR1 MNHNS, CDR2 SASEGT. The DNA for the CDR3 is TGTGCCAGCAGCCACACGGATGGCAATCAGCCCCAGCATTTT. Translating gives CASSHTDGNQPQHF.

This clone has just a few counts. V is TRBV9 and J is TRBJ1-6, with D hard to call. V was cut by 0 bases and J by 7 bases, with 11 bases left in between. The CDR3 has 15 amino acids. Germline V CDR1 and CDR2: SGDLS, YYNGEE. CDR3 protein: CASSVEAMGNSPLHF. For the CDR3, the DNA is TGTGCCAGCAGCGTAGAGGCCATGGGGAATTCACCCCTCCACTTT.

The CDR3 is CASSVTTTDTQYF. CDR3 nucleotides: TGTGCCAGCAGCGTTACGACCACAGATACGCAGTATTTT. The chain joins TRBV9 to TRBJ2-3; D unclear. The V end was cut by 2 bases, the J end by 2 bases, with 6 bases between. Germline values: CDR1 SGDLS, CDR2 YYNGEE. The CDR3 runs to 13 residues.

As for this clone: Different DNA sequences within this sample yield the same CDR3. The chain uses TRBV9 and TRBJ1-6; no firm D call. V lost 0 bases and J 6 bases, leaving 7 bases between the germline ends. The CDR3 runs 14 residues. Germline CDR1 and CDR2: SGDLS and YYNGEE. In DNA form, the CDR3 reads TGTGCCAGCAGCGTAGGGCAGGCTAATTCACCCCTCCACTTT. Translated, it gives CASSVGQANSPLHF.

CDR3 coding DNA: TGTGCCAGCAATCGGGGTATAAATGAAAAACTGTTTTTT. Translating it yields CASNRGINEKLFF. The V call is TRBV6-1, the J call TRBJ1-4; no clear D gene. There are 13 residues in the CDR3. V was clipped by 7 bases and J by 5 bases, with 11 bases between them. CDR1 is MNHNS, CDR2 SASEGT, per germline.

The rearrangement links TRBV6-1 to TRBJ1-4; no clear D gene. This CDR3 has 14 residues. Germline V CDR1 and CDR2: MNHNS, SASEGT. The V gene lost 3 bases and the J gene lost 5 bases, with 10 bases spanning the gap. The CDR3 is CASSDQLINEKLFF. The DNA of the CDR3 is TGTGCCAGCAGTGATCAGCTGATAAATGAAAAACTGTTTTTT.

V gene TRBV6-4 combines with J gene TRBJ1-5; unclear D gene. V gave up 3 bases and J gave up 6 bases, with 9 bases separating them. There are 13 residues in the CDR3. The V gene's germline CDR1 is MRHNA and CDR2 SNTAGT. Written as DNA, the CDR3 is TGTGCCAGCAGTGAAGGTTACGGTCAGCCCCAGCATTTT. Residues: CASSEGYGQPQHF.

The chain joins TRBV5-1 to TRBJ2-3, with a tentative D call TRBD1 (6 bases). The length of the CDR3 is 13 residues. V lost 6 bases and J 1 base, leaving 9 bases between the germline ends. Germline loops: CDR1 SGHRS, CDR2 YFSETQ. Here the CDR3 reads CASTSGGTDTQYF. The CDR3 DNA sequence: TGCGCCAGCACATCAGGGGGCACAGATACGCAGTATTTT. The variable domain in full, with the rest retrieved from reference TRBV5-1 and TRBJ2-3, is KAGVTQTPRYLIKTRGQQVTLSCSPISGHRSVSWYQQTPGQGLQFLFEYFSETQRNKGNFPGRFSGRQFSNSRSEMNVSTLELGDSALYLCASTSGGTDTQYFGPGTRLTVL.

CDR3 coding DNA: TGTGCCAGTAGTATCAGGACAGGGGACTCGGTCGGCTATGGCTACACCTTC. Its translation is CASSIRTGDSVGYGYTF. The rearrangement links TRBV19 to TRBJ1-2; 9 nucleotides agree with TRBD1. Germline-derived CDR1 and CDR2 are LNHDA and SQIVND (reference sequence). With V trimmed by 3 bases and J by 4 bases, 12 bases remained unmatched. The CDR3 consists of 17 residues.